Below, one T cell receptor beta chain is given with its context. Several immunoSEQ 96-well plates shared each subset's DNA, each plate a replicate. In the authors' methods: ImmunoSEQ gave junction-only sequences without quality scores, so filtering differed. The method was immunoSEQ multiplex PCR; TCRdb's version includes in-frame clones alone and lacks a portion of them. V, J and clone size reflect that table, while D and trimming were determined from the DNA. The profile shows 2 million to 3 million clones, roughly 93% of them singletons. This sample was taken from a study of shared clonotypes between healthy human individuals. The overall study: A couple of women and a few men aged 18 to 49 served as donors. There were three CD4 naive, three CD4 memory, two CD8 naive and one CD8 memory plates per donor.

Sequencing input: naive CD4+ T cells from PBMCs. Subset defined: CD45RA+ positively selected. The TCR originated in a man younger than 30 in good health. Some clones in this sample may be carry-over from other donors' samples.

The CDR3 DNA reads as TGCGCCAGCACCCATGAGGGGGCACTAGCTGGGGCCAACGTCCTGACTTTC. It yields the protein CASTHEGALAGANVLTF. The genes are TRBV5-1 and TRBJ2-6, with 7 bases identical to TRBD1. This CDR3 spans 17 amino acids. J was trimmed by 2 bases and V by 6 bases; bases with no gene match: 11. From germline, CDR1 is SGHRS and CDR2 YFSETQ. The full variable domain, with the rest looked up from reference TRBV5-1 and TRBJ2-6, is KAGVTQTPRYLIKTRGQQVTLSCSPISGHRSVSWYQQTPGQGLQFLFEYFSETQRNKGNFPGRFSGRQFSNSRSEMNVSTLELGDSALYLCASTHEGALAGANVLTFGAGSRLTVL.